This is a list of T cell receptor beta chains from one sample in a study of T cell repertoires in cytomegalovirus infection. TCRdb recomputed calls from the reads with MiXCR, one row per CDR3 protein. Of hundreds of thousands of distinct CDR3 sequences in the sample, roughly a third were seen once. These TCRs are of unknown antigen specificity. Specimen: cultured PBMCs, collected from culture after CMV antigen stimulation. The origin of the receptors is a human donor in good health (CMV status not recorded). Some clones in this sample may be carry-over from other donors' samples. Both conserved end residues are part of each CDR3. A D gene is named only where the DNA matches it firmly. Size is omitted from some rows. Given values are once, few, many or a class for expanded clones.

j_gene	abundance	d_gene	v_gene	CDR3nt	CDR3aa
TRBJ2-7	few	-	TRBV4-1	TGCGCCAGCAGCCCCTCCCTGGGAGGAGTAGGCGAGCAGTACTTC	CASSPSLGGVGEQYF
TRBJ1-5	once	-	TRBV25-1	TGTGCCAGCAGTGGAGACAATAGCAATCAGCCCCAGCATTTT	CASSGDNSNQPQHF
TRBJ2-4	few	-	TRBV7-2	TGTGCCAGCAGCGGCGAAGACATTCAGTACTTC	CASSGEDIQYF
TRBJ2-1	-	-	TRBV19	TGTGCCAGTAGTACCCTGGGTGTCAATGAGCAGTTCTTC	CASSTLGVNEQFF
TRBJ2-5	few	TRBD1	TRBV5-4	TGTGCCAGCAGCACTACAGGGGCCCAAGAGACCCAGTACTTC	CASSTTGAQETQYF
TRBJ2-2	few	TRBD2	TRBV4-1	TGCGCCAGCAGCCAAGTCCCTGGACTAGCGGGAGGGACCGGGGAGCTGTTTTTT	CASSQVPGLAGGTGELFF
TRBJ2-5	-	-	TRBV14	TGTGCCAGCAGCTCACTGTGGGACGGCGGCTATGAGACCCAGTACTTC	CASSSLWDGGYETQYF
TRBJ2-7	-	TRBD2	TRBV4-1	TGCGCCAGCAGCCAACAGCGGGAGGGCCTATACGAGCAGTACTTC	CASSQQREGLYEQYF
TRBJ1-1	-	-	TRBV4-1	TGCGCCAGCAGCCAAGTTCGTCGGGGGGTGAACACTGAAGCTTTCTTT	CASSQVRRGVNTEAFF
TRBJ2-3	-	-	TRBV6-5	TGTGCCAGCAGTTACTCCGCGACCCAGGCGAATACGCAGTATTTT	CASSYSATQANTQYF
TRBJ1-6	-	-	TRBV7-9	TGTGCCAGCAGCTTCTATCCCTATAATTCACCCCTCCACTTT	CASSFYPYNSPLHF
TRBJ1-1	few	-	TRBV10-3	TGTGCCATCAGTGATCAAATGAACACTGAAGCTTTCTTT	CAISDQMNTEAFF
TRBJ2-3	-	TRBD2	TRBV4-3	TGCGCCAGCAGCCAGCAGCATTTAACCGGGACTAACACAGATACGCAGTATTTT	CASSQQHLTGTNTDTQYF
TRBJ2-1	few	TRBD2	TRBV29-1	TGCAGCTCCCCAGGCTGGGCGGGAGGGAGGGACTCCTACAATGAGCAGTTCTTC	CSSPGWAGGRDSYNEQFF
TRBJ1-3	-	-	TRBV4-2	TGTGCCAGCAGCCGCCCGGGGGCTTGGGGAAACACCATATATTTT	CASSRPGAWGNTIYF
TRBJ2-3	-	TRBD2	TRBV7-2	TGTGCCACCTCCTCTAGCGGGGCCTACACAGATACGCAGTATTTT	CATSSSGAYTDTQYF
TRBJ2-7	few	TRBD1	TRBV30	TGTGCCTGGAGTGCCCGGACAGGGAGCTCCTACGAGCAGTACTTC	CAWSARTGSSYEQYF
TRBJ2-7	-	-	TRBV19	TGTGCCAGTAGTATAGCCGGAGAGCCCTCCTACGAGCAGTACTTC	CASSIAGEPSYEQYF
TRBJ2-3	-	-	TRBV6-6	TGTGCCATCGAACGGGGCGGGAACCGGGCAGATACGCAGTATTTT	CAIERGGNRADTQYF
TRBJ1-1	-	-	TRBV7-4	TGTGCCAGCAGCTTAGCGGAGGGGCCAAACACTGAAGCTTTCTTT	CASSLAEGPNTEAFF
TRBJ2-5	-	-	TRBV28	TGTGCCAGCAGCTTCCCCCTAACCGGAGAGACCCAGTACTTC	CASSFPLTGETQYF
TRBJ1-2	-	TRBD1	TRBV5-1	TGCGCCAGCACCCGAGATATAGGGACAGGTCAAGGCTACACCTTC	CASTRDIGTGQGYTF
TRBJ2-3	-	-	TRBV7-9	TGTGCCAGCAGCGGCTGGGGGGACCGCCCAGATACGCAGTATTTT	CASSGWGDRPDTQYF
TRBJ1-1	once	-	TRBV4-1	TGCGCCAGCAGCCGGCCGGGCACGAACACTGAAGCTTTCTTT	CASSRPGTNTEAFF
TRBJ2-3	-	TRBD2	TRBV12-3/TRBV12-4	TGTGCCAGCAGCCAGGGACTAGCTGTGGATACGCAGTATTTT	CASSQGLAVDTQYF
TRBJ2-4	many	-	TRBV7-9	TGTGCCAGCAGCTTAGCTAGGGTTTTTGCCAAAAACATTCAGTACTTC	CASSLARVFAKNIQYF
TRBJ2-1	-	-	TRBV6-1	TGTGCCAGCAGTGGGGGGGGGGGCCTATACAATGAGCAGTTCTTC	CASSGGGGLYNEQFF